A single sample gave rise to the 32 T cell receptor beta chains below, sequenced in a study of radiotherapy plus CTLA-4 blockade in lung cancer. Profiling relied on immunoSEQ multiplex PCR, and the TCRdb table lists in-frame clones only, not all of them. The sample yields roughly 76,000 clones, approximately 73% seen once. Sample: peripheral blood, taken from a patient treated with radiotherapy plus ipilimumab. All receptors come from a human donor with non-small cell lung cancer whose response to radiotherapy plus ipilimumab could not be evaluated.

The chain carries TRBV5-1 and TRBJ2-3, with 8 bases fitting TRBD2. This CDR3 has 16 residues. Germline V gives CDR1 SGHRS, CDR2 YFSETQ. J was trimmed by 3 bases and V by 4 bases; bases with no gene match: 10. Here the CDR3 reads CASSPLGRGVTDTQYF. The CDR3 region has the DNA TGCGCCAGCAGCCCTCTCGGGCGGGGGGTAACAGATACGCAGTATTTT.

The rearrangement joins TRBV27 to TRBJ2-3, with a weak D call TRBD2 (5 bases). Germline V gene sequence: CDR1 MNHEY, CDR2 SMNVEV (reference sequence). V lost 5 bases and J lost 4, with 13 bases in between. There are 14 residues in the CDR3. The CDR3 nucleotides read TGTGCCAGCAGTCCCCAACTAGTTCCAGATACGCAGTATTTT. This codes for CASSPQLVPDTQYF.

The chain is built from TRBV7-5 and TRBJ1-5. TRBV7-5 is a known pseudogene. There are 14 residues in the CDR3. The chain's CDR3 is CVRSLVSSNQPQHF. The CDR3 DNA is TGTGTCAGAAGCTTAGTTAGTAGCAATCAGCCCCAGCATTTT.

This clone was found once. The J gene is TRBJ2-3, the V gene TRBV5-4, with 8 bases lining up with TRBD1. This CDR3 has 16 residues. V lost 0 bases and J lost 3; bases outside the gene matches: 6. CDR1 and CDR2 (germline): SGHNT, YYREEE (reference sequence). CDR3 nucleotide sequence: TGTGCCAGCAGCTTGGAGGCAGGGGGCAGGACAGATACGCAGTATTTT. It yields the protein CASSLEAGGRTDTQYF.

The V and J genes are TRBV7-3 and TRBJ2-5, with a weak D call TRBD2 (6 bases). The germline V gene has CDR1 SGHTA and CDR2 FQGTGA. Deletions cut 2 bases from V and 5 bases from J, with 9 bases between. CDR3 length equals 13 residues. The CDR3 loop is CASSLGGRETQYF. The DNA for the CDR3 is TGTGCCAGCAGCTTAGGAGGGAGGGAGACCCAGTACTTC.

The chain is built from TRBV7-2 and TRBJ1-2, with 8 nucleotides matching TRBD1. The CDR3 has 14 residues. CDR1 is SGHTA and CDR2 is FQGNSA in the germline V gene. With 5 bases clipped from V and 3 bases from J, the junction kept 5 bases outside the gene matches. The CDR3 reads CASSRDRGDYGYTF. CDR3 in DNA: TGTGCCAGCAGCAGAGACAGGGGCGACTATGGCTACACCTTC.

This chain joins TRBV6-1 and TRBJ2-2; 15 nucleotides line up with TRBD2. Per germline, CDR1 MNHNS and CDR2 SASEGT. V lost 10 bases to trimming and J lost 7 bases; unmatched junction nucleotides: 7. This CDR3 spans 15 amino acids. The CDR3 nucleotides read TGTGCCACCCGGACTAGCGGGAGGGCTAACGGGGAGCTGTTTTTT. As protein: CATRTSGRANGELFF.

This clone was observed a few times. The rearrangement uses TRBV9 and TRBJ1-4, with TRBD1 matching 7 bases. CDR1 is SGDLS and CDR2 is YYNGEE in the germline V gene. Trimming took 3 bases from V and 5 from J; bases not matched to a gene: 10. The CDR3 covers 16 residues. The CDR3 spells CASSGGKTGINEKLFF. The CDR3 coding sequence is TGTGCCAGCAGCGGGGGCAAGACAGGGATAAATGAAAAACTGTTTTTT.

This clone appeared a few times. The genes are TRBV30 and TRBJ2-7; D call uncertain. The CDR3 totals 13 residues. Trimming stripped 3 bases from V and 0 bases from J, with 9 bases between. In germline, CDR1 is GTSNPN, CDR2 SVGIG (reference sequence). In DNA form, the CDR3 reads TGTGCCTGGAGAAAGTACACCTCCTACGAGCAGTACTTC. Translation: CAWRKYTSYEQYF.

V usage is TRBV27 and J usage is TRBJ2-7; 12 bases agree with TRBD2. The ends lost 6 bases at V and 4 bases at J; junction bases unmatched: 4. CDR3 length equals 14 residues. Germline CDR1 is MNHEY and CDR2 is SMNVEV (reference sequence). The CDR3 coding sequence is TGTGCCAGCAGACGGACTAGCGGGGAGTACGAGCAGTACTTC. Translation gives CASRRTSGEYEQYF.

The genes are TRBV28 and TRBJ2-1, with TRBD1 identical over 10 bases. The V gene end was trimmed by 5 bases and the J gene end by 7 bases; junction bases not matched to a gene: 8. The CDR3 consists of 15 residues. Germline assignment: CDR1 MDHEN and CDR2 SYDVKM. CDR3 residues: CASSLAGTGANEQFF. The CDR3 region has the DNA TGTGCCAGCAGTCTGGCCGGGACAGGGGCGAATGAGCAGTTCTTC.

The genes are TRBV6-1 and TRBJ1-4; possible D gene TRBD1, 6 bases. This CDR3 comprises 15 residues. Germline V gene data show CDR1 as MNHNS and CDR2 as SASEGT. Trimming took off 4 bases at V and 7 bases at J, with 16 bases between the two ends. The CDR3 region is CASSGPGHASEKLFF. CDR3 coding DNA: TGTGCCAGCAGTGGGCCGGGACATGCTTCTGAAAAACTGTTTTTT.

The CDR3 DNA is TGTGCCAGCAGCTTATTCGGGGGGGAAACCTTC. This translates into CASSLFGGETF. This chain connects TRBV7-9 to TRBJ1-2, with D possibly being TRBD1 (5 bases). CDR1 is SEHNR, CDR2 FQNEAQ, per germline (reference sequence). Trimming left V 2 bases short and J 14 bases short, with 12 bases between. There are 11 residues in the CDR3.

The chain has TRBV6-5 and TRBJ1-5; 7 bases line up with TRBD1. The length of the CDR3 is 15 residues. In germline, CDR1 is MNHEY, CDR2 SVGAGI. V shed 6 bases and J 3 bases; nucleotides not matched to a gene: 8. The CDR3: CASSQNRGPNQPQHF. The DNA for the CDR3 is TGTGCCAGCAGCCAAAACAGGGGCCCCAATCAGCCCCAGCATTTT.

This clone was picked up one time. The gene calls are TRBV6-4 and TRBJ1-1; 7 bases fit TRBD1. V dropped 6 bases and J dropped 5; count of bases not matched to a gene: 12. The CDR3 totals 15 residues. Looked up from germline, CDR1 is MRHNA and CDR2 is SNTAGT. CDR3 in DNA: TGTGCCAGCAGGGGGTCCGACAGGGTCGGTACTGAAGCTTTCTTT. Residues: CASRGSDRVGTEAFF.

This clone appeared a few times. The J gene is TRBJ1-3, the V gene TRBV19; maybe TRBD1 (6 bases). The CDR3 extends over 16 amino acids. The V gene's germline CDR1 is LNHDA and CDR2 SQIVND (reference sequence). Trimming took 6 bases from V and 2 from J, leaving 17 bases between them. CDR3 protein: CASRLQGPPPGNTIYF. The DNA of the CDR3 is TGTGCCAGTAGGCTCCAGGGGCCCCCCCCTGGAAACACCATATATTTT.

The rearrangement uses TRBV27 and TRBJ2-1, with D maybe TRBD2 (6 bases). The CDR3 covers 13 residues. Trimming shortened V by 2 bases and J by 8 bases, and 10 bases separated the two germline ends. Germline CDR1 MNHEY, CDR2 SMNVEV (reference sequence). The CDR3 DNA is TGTGCCAGCAGTTTAACGGGAGTGGATGAGCAGTTCTTC. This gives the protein CASSLTGVDEQFF.

CDR3 in DNA: TGTGCCAGCAGCTTTAAAGGCGGGGGGACAGATACGCAGTATTTT. Residues: CASSFKGGGTDTQYF. This chain joins TRBV7-2 and TRBJ2-3; 8 nucleotides line up with TRBD2. CDR3 length equals 15 residues. The germline V gene has CDR1 SGHTA and CDR2 FQGNSA. V was pared by 3 bases and J by 3 bases, with 5 bases of the junction left unmatched.

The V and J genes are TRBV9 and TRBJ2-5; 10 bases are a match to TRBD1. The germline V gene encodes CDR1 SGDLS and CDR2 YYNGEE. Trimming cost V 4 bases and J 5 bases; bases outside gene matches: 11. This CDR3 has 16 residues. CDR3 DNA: TGTGCCAGCAGCACCGGGACAGGGGCCCTAGGGGAGACCCAGTACTTC. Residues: CASSTGTGALGETQYF.

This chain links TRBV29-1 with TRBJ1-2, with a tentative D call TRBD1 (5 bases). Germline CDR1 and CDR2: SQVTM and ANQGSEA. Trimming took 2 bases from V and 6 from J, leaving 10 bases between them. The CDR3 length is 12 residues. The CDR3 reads CSVERGLDGYTF. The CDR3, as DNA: TGCAGCGTTGAACGGGGGTTAGATGGCTACACCTTC.

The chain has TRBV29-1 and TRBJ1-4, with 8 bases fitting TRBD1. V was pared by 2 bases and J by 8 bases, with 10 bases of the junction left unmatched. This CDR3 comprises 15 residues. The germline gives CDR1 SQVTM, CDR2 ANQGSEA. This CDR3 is CSVEKAGGSLEKLFF. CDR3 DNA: TGCAGCGTTGAAAAGGCAGGGGGCTCTTTGGAAAAACTGTTTTTT.

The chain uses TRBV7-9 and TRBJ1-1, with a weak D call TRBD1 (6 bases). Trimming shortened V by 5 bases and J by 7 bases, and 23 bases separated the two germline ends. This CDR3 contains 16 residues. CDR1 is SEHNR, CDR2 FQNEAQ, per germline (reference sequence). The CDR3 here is CASSIPDSSNFGEAFF. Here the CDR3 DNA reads TGTGCCAGCAGCATCCCGGACAGCTCCAATTTTGGTGAAGCTTTCTTT. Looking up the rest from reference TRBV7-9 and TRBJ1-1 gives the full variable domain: DTGVSQNPRHKITKRGQNVTFRCDPISEHNRLYWYRQTLGQGPEFLTYFQNEAQLEKSRLLSDRFSAERPKGSFSTLEIQRTEQGDSAMYLCASSIPDSSNFGEAFFGQGTRLTVV.

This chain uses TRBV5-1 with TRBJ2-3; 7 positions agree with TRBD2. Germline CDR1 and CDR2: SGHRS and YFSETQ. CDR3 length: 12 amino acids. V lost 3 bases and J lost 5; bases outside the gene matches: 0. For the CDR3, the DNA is TGCGCCAGCAGCTCGGGGGGAGATACGCAGTATTTT. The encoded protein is CASSSGGDTQYF.

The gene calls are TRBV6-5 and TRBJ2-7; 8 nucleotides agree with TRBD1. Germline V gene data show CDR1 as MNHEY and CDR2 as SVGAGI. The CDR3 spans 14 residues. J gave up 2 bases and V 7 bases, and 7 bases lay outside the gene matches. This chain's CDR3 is CASTLRDRTYEQYF. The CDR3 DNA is TGTGCCAGCACGCTCCGGGACAGGACCTACGAGCAGTACTTC.

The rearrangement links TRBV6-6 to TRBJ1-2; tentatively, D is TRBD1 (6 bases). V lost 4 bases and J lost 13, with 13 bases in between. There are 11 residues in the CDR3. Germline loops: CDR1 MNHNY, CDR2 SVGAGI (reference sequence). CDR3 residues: CASSSNRVPTF. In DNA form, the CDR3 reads TGTGCCAGCAGTTCAAACAGGGTTCCCACCTTC.

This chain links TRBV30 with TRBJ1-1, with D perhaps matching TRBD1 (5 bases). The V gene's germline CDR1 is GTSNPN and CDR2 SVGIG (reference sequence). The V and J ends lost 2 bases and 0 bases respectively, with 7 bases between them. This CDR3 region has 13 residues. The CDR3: CAWSRGMNTEAFF. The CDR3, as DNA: TGTGCCTGGAGTAGGGGTATGAACACTGAAGCTTTCTTT.

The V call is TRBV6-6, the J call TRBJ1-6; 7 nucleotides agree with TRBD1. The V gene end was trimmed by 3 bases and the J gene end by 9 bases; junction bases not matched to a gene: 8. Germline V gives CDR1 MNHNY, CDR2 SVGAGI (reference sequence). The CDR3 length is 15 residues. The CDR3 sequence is CASSYGQADGSPLHF. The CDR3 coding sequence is TGTGCCAGCAGTTATGGACAGGCGGACGGTTCACCCCTCCACTTT.

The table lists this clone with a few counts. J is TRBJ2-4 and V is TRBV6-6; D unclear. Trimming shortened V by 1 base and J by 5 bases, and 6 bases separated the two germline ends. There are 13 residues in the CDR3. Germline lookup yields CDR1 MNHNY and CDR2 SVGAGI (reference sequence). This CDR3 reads CASSYYSQNIQYF. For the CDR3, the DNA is TGTGCCAGCAGTTACTATTCTCAAAACATTCAGTACTTC.

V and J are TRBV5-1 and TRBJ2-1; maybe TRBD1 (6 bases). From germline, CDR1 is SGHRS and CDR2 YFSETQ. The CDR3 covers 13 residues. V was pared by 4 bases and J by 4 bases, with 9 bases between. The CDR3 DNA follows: TGCGCCAGCAGCCGGGACACTTACAATGAGCAGTTCTTC. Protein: CASSRDTYNEQFF.

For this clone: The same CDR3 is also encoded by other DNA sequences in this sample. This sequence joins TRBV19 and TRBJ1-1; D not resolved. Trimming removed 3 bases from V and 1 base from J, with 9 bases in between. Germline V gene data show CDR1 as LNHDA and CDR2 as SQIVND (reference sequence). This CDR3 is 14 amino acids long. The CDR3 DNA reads TGTGCCAGTAGTATCGGCCGACAGAACACTGAAGCTTTCTTT. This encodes CASSIGRQNTEAFF. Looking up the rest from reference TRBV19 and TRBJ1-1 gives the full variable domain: DGGITQSPKYLFRKEGQNVTLSCEQNLNHDAMYWYRQDPGQGLRLIYYSQIVNDFQKGDIAEGYSVSREKKESFPLTVTSAQKNPTAFYLCASSIGRQNTEAFFGQGTRLTVV.

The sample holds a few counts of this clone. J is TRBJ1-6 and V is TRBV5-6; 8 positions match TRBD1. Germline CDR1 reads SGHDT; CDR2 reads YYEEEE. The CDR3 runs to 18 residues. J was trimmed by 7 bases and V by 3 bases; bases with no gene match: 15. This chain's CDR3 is CASSSGTWSRTGNSPLHF. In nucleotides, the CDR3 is TGTGCCAGCAGCTCCGGAACTTGGAGTCGGACAGGGAATTCACCCCTCCACTTT.

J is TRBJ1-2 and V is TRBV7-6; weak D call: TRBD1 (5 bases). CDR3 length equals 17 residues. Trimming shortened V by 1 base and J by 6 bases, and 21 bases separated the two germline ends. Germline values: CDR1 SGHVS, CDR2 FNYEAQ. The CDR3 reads CASSLEARRAGRDGYTF. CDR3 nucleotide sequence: TGTGCCAGCAGCTTAGAAGCCCGACGAGCAGGGAGGGATGGCTACACCTTC.